What follows are 26 T cell receptor beta chains derived from one specimen sequenced in a study of cytomegalovirus exposure and HLA in healthy donors. Vbeta (60) and Jbeta (13) primers were used in the PCR. TCRdb keeps only in-frame clones here, not all; method: immunoSEQ multiplex PCR. This table holds about 140,000 clones, approximately 84% found once. Material for sequencing was PBMCs. The receptors stem from a woman in her sixties or seventies in good health and CMV-seropositive.

A single count supports this clone. The rearrangement links TRBV27 to TRBJ1-2; 7 bases are shared with TRBD1. The CDR3 sequence is 15 residues long. After removal of 4 bases from V and 4 bases from J, the junction contained 9 bases not matched to a gene. Germline CDR1 MNHEY, CDR2 SMNVEV (reference sequence). The CDR3: CASSSSGTDSYGYTF. The CDR3, as DNA: TGTGCCAGCAGTTCATCCGGGACAGATAGCTATGGCTACACCTTC.

The chain joins TRBV4-3 to TRBJ1-2; tentative D call: TRBD1 (5 bases). The germline V and J ends were trimmed by 0 bases and 8 bases, with 16 bases remaining between them. CDR1 is LGHNA, CDR2 YSLEER, per germline. The CDR3 consists of 15 residues. The CDR3 is CASSQDLGGLGGYTF. Written as DNA, the CDR3 is TGCGCCAGCAGCCAAGATCTGGGGGGGTTGGGGGGCTACACCTTC.

This clone was detected only a few times. The V gene is TRBV28, the J gene TRBJ2-6; perhaps TRBD1 as D (6 bases). Germline CDR1 reads MDHEN; CDR2 reads SYDVKM. This CDR3 comprises 16 residues. V was cut by 7 bases and J by 2 bases, with 15 bases left in between. CDR3: CASKAGETAGANVLTF. The CDR3, as DNA: TGTGCCAGCAAGGCAGGGGAGACTGCTGGGGCCAACGTCCTGACTTTC.

V is TRBV4-2 and J is TRBJ2-7, with D possibly being TRBD1 (5 bases). V was cut by 8 bases and J by 1 base, with 9 bases left in between. CDR1 and CDR2 from the germline V gene are LGHNA and YNFKEQ. This CDR3 is built from 12 residues. CDR3 sequence reads: CASEDTSYEQYF. CDR3 in DNA: TGTGCCAGCGAGGACACATCCTACGAGCAGTACTTC.

This clone has just a few counts. This chain uses TRBV11-2 with TRBJ2-5; the D is unclear. The V end lost 0 bases, the J end lost 1 base, and 9 bases lay between the germline ends. The length of the CDR3 is 15 residues. Germline V lookup: CDR1 SGHAT, CDR2 FQNNGV. DNA for the CDR3: TGTGCCAGCAGCTTAGAAAACGGTCGCCAAGAGACCCAGTACTTC. It yields the protein CASSLENGRQETQYF. Full variable domain (remainder filled in from reference TRBV11-2 and TRBJ2-5): EAGVAQSPRYKIIEKRQSVAFWCNPISGHATLYWYQQILGQGPKLLIQFQNNGVVDDSQLPKDRFSAERLKGVDSTLKIQPAKLEDSAVYLCASSLENGRQETQYFGPGTRLLVL.

The chain joins TRBV7-2 to TRBJ2-7; TRBD2 agrees at 10 bases. CDR1 and CDR2 (germline): SGHTA, FQGNSA. The J segment lost 3 bases and the V segment lost 0 bases, leaving 2 bases of the junction unmatched. CDR3 length: 15 residues. In DNA, the CDR3 is TGTGCCAGCAGCTTAGCGTCTAGCGGGAGCTACGAGCAGTACTTC. Translated: CASSLASSGSYEQYF.

The J gene is TRBJ2-3, the V gene TRBV23-1; a possible D gene is TRBD1 (5 bases). TRBV23-1 counts as an open reading frame of uncertain function. There are 15 residues in the CDR3. V lost 4 bases and J 0 bases, leaving 11 bases between the germline ends. The CDR3, as DNA: TGCGCCAGCAGTCCGCGCAGACAGAGCACAGATACGCAGTATTTT. It encodes CASSPRRQSTDTQYF.

CDR3 DNA: TGCGCCAGCAGCATTAGACAGGGGAGTGAAAAACTGTTTTTT. This translates into CASSIRQGSEKLFF. V is TRBV5-1 and J is TRBJ1-4; 8 bases agree with TRBD1. The CDR3 sequence is 14 residues long. Germline V CDR1 and CDR2: SGHRS, YFSETQ. V was clipped by 4 bases and J by 7 bases; unmatched bases: 6. Looking up the rest from reference TRBV5-1 and TRBJ1-4 gives the full variable domain: KAGVTQTPRYLIKTRGQQVTLSCSPISGHRSVSWYQQTPGQGLQFLFEYFSETQRNKGNFPGRFSGRQFSNSRSEMNVSTLELGDSALYLCASSIRQGSEKLFFGSGTQLSVL.

There are a few counts of this clone. The chain joins TRBV6-5 to TRBJ1-2, with D possibly being TRBD1 (5 bases). The V end lost 5 bases, the J end lost 6 bases, and 16 bases lay between the germline ends. The V gene's germline CDR1 is MNHEY and CDR2 SVGAGI. The CDR3 is 14 residues long. For the CDR3, the DNA is TGTGCCAGCAGTCGAACAACAGGTGACCATGGCTACACCTTC. Its translation: CASSRTTGDHGYTF.

This clone was counted once. The chain links TRBV6-4 to TRBJ2-7; 7 positions agree with TRBD2. The CDR3 sequence is 16 residues long. CDR1 and CDR2 from the germline V gene are MRHNA and SNTAGT. V shed 0 bases, J shed 2 bases, and the junction held 7 bases outside the gene matches. The CDR3 DNA follows: TGTGCCAGCAGTGACTCGCGCGGGAGCGGTCCCTACGAGCAGTACTTC. Translation: CASSDSRGSGPYEQYF.

The chain uses TRBV9 and TRBJ2-3; D gene unclear. The CDR3 has 15 amino acids. Trimming left V 0 bases short and J 4 bases short, with 12 bases between. Germline-derived CDR1 and CDR2 are SGDLS and YYNGEE. The CDR3, as DNA: TGTGCCAGCAGCGTAGCGGGTGCCCTAGCAGATACGCAGTATTTT. It encodes CASSVAGALADTQYF.

V usage is TRBV28 and J usage is TRBJ2-7; D is unresolved. This CDR3 comprises 13 residues. V gave up 7 bases and J gave up 1 base, with 11 bases separating them. Germline V CDR1 and CDR2: MDHEN, SYDVKM. This chain's CDR3 is CASTPDLSYEQYF. The CDR3 DNA reads TGTGCCAGCACCCCTGACTTGTCCTACGAGCAGTACTTC.

This rearrangement joins TRBV28 to TRBJ2-5, with 7 bases that match TRBD1. This CDR3 has 13 residues. Trimming removed 7 bases from V and 1 base from J; junction bases left unmatched: 3. Germline V gives CDR1 MDHEN, CDR2 SYDVKM. CDR3 bases: TGTGCCAGCACAAGGACAGGCCAAGAGACCCAGTACTTC. The encoded protein is CASTRTGQETQYF.

This chain links TRBV11-2 with TRBJ2-7; D remains unclear. CDR3 length equals 15 residues. Germline lookup yields CDR1 SGHAT and CDR2 FQNNGV. Trimming took off 1 base at V and 0 bases at J, with 10 bases between the two ends. The CDR3 sequence is CASSLVASFSYEQYF. In DNA, the CDR3 is TGTGCCAGCAGCTTAGTGGCCAGTTTCTCCTACGAGCAGTACTTC.

The chain employs TRBV29-1 and TRBJ1-2, with D possibly being TRBD1 (5 bases). Trimming left V 3 bases short and J 2 bases short, with 7 bases between. This CDR3 has 12 residues. Germline V gives CDR1 SQVTM, CDR2 ANQGSEA. The CDR3 reads CSVDPGNYGYTF. In DNA, the CDR3 is TGCAGCGTTGACCCAGGGAACTATGGCTACACCTTC. Based on the CDR3 plus reference TRBV29-1 and TRBJ1-2, the full variable domain is SAVISQKPSRDICQRGTSLTIQCQVDSQVTMMFWYRQQPGQSLTLIATANQGSEATYESGFVIDKFPISRPNLTFSTLTVSNMSPEDSSIYLCSVDPGNYGYTFGSGTRLTVV.

The rearrangement links TRBV27 to TRBJ2-7; 7 nucleotides line up with TRBD1. CDR3 length: 16 residues. The V and J ends lost 4 bases and 0 bases, in that order; junction bases with no gene match: 9. In germline, CDR1 is MNHEY, CDR2 SMNVEV (reference sequence). CDR3 DNA sequence: TGTGCCAGCAGTTCTCACAACAGGGGCCCCTCCTACGAGCAGTACTTC. It translates to CASSSHNRGPSYEQYF.

The genes are TRBV28 and TRBJ1-1; D perhaps matches TRBD1 (6 bases). This CDR3 is built from 12 residues. Per the germline V gene, CDR1 is MDHEN and CDR2 is SYDVKM. The V end lost 3 bases, the J end lost 7 bases, and 9 bases lay between the germline ends. The CDR3 here is CASSFRGHEAFF. The CDR3, as DNA: TGTGCCAGCAGTTTCCGGGGACATGAAGCTTTCTTT.

In this sample, this clone turned up a few times. This chain connects TRBV5-1 to TRBJ2-6; weak D call: TRBD1 (5 bases). Germline CDR1 SGHRS, CDR2 YFSETQ. Trimming removed 3 bases at V and 0 bases at J, with 10 bases between. There are 16 residues in the CDR3. CDR3 residues: CASSSDIISGANVLTF. The CDR3 bases are TGCGCCAGCAGCTCGGACATTATCTCTGGGGCCAACGTCCTGACTTTC.

The chain employs TRBV6-6 and TRBJ2-7; 10 nucleotides agree with TRBD1. Germline V gene data show CDR1 as MNHNY and CDR2 as SVGAGI (reference sequence). Trimming removed 4 bases from V and 3 bases from J; junction bases left unmatched: 6. The CDR3 is 15 residues long. DNA for the CDR3: TGTGCCAGCAGTTCCGGGACAGGGGATGGCTACGAGCAGTACTTC. It is translated as CASSSGTGDGYEQYF.

V gene TRBV28 combines with J gene TRBJ1-2, with 7 bases that match TRBD1. Germline CDR1 MDHEN, CDR2 SYDVKM. CDR3 length: 13 amino acids. Trimming cost V 8 bases and J 0 bases; bases outside gene matches: 3. CDR3 in DNA: TGTGCCAGCCGGGACAGCTCTAACTATGGCTACACCTTC. Its protein product is CASRDSSNYGYTF.

The CDR3: CASSQTSGRSQETQYF. The CDR3 DNA reads as TGTGCCAGCAGCCAAACTAGCGGGAGGTCCCAAGAGACCCAGTACTTC. This chain connects TRBV4-2 to TRBJ2-5; 12 bases fit TRBD2. J was trimmed by 1 base and V by 2 bases; bases with no gene match: 2. The CDR3 runs to 16 residues. Germline V gene sequence: CDR1 LGHNA, CDR2 YNFKEQ.

The chain uses TRBV6-6 and TRBJ2-7; D is undetermined. V gave up 7 bases and J gave up 3 bases, with 16 bases separating them. From germline, CDR1 is MNHNY and CDR2 SVGAGI (reference sequence). The CDR3 has 14 residues. The CDR3 sequence is CASTPLGPGYEQYF. CDR3 sequence (DNA): TGTGCCAGCACCCCCCTGGGTCCGGGCTACGAGCAGTACTTC.

The rearrangement uses TRBV5-7 and TRBJ2-3; D call uncertain. TRBV5-7 is an ORF, and what it does is uncertain. The CDR3 covers 11 residues. Trimming left V 2 bases short and J 10 bases short, with 8 bases between. CDR3 nucleotide sequence: TGTGCCAGCAGCTTAGCAGAGGCGCAGTATTTT. Protein sequence: CASSLAEAQYF.

The chain carries TRBV7-2 and TRBJ2-1, with 10 bases that match TRBD2. The CDR3 spans 16 residues. Looked up from germline, CDR1 is SGHTA and CDR2 is FQGNSA. V was clipped by 5 bases and J by 0 bases; unmatched bases: 4. The CDR3: CASSRTSGTSYNEQFF. Here the CDR3 DNA reads TGTGCCAGCAGCCGGACTAGCGGTACCTCCTACAATGAGCAGTTCTTC.

This sequence joins TRBV19 and TRBJ2-1; 8 bases map to TRBD2. Germline loops: CDR1 LNHDA, CDR2 SQIVND (reference sequence). The CDR3 consists of 14 residues. J gave up 9 bases and V 1 base, and 5 bases lay outside the gene matches. The CDR3 nucleotides read TGTGCCAGTAGTATAGGTCGGGAGGGCGTTGAGCAGTTCTTC. Translated: CASSIGREGVEQFF. Full variable domain (remainder filled in from reference TRBV19 and TRBJ2-1): DGGITQSPKYLFRKEGQNVTLSCEQNLNHDAMYWYRQDPGQGLRLIYYSQIVNDFQKGDIAEGYSVSREKKESFPLTVTSAQKNPTAFYLCASSIGREGVEQFFGPGTRLTVL.

The chain carries TRBV5-1 and TRBJ2-1; 9 nucleotides agree with TRBD2. The CDR3 has 14 residues. V was pared by 4 bases and J by 9 bases, with 8 bases of the junction left unmatched. The germline V gene encodes CDR1 SGHRS and CDR2 YFSETQ. The CDR3 DNA reads as TGCGCCAGCAGCCTTCGGACTAGCGTCCCTGAGCAGTTCTTC. Amino acids: CASSLRTSVPEQFF.